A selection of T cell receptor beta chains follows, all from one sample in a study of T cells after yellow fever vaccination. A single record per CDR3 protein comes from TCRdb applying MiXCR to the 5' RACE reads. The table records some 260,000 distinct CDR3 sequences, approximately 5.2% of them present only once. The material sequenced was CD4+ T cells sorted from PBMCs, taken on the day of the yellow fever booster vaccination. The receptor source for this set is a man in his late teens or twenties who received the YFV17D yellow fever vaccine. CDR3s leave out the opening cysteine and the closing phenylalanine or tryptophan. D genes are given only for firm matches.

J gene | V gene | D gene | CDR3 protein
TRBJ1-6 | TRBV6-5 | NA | ASSGDDSPLH
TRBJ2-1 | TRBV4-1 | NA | ASSRLVGFIAKF
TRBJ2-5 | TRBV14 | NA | ASSQAWSQETQY
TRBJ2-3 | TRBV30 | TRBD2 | AWSIQPGGTQY
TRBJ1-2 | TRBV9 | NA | ASSVGTSRTSNYGYT
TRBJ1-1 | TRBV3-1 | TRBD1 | ASSQDQGGTEAF
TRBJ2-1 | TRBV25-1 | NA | ASSEYRGEFFLF
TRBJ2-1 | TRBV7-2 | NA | ASSLQGPSGEQF
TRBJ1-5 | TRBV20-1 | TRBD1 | SARPTGTGNQPQH
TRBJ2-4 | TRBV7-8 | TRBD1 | ASSLTHGQGENIQY
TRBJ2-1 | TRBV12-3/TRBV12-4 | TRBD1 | ASTPRGGDRGGNEQF
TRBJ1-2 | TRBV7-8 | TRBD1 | ASSLALWTGGYGYT
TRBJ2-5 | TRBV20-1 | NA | SAIRGWETQY
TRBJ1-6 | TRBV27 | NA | ASRVGLNSPLH
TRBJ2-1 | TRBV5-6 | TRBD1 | ASSVRQGRNEQF
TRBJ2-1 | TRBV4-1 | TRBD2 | ASSQLLSLRGGYSEQF
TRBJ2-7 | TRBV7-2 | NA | ASSLDYYEQY
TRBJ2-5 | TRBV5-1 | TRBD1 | ASSLYGTGAETQY
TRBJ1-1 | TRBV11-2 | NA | ASSFSSGNTEAF
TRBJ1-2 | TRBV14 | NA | ATLERDYT
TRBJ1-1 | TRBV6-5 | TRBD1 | ASSSGTGLTEAF
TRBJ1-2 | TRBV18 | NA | ASSPRETNYGYT
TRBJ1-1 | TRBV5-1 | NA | ASSLDRPGAGTEAF
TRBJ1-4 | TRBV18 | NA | ASSRGGNEKLF
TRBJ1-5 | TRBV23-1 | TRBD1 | ASSQRQGGQPQH
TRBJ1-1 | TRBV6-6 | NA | ASSHNSWGDTEAF
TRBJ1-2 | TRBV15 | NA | ATYGVKGYT
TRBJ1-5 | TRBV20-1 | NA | SASARPGWQPQH
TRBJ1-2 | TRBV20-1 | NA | SAEGGGLSYT
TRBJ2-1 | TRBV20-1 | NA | SASAQALYNEQF